This T cell receptor beta chain was observed in a study of T-cell reconstitution after alpha-beta-depleted transplantation in children (dated by TCRdb to about 2016). With respect to the entire study: Using TCR repertoire profiling, the study quantitatively followed how T-cell immune reconstitution unfolded in children after TCRalphabeta/CD19-depleted allogeneic hematopoietic cell transplantation.

This clonotype appeared many times. There is no known antigen for this receptor. No much larger clone exists at a distance of one base, and base qualities are not known. The CDR3 numbers 14 residues from cysteine through phenylalanine. The sequence is cut down to CDR3 DNA, 42 bases in frame from base 1. Deletion took 0 bases off V and 5 bases off J, with a span of 10 bases between the germline ends. The receptor library was made with PCR. The data were produced on an Illumina HiSeq 2500. To normalize quantification of the TCRbeta repertoire, the TCR libraries were built with molecular barcoding that relied on unique molecular identifiers. Using fastp at Q25 and MiXCR, TCRdb reprocessed the public reads and kept productive beta chains. Identical CDR3 protein sequences are pooled into one entry, listed with their most common genes and DNA. The sample table records approximately 240,000 distinct CDR3 sequences; 7.5% to 10% of these occur just once. The ten largest make up about 5% of the sample.

The sample here was PBMCs from the stem cell graft donor, taken from the stem cell graft. The sequence was collected from a human donor who donated a stem cell graft to a child with SCID. This receptor chain uses TRBV12-3 or TRBV12-4 and TRBJ1-1; the D gene cannot be named for sure. The sequenced DNA is TGTGCCAGCAGTTTAGCGGCACATTCGACTGAAGCTTTCTTT. It is translated as CASSLAAHSTEAFF.